The following is a T cell receptor (beta chain) sequence with its context. The CDR3 is 13 amino acids. Germline-derived CDR1 and CDR2 are MGHDK and SYGVNS. Trimming removed 3 bases at V and 4 bases at J, with 9 bases between. Time point of the sample: postoperative day 105 after intestinal transplantation (dayNNNN = postoperative day). Tissue processing of the graft released intraepithelial and lamina propria lymphocytes from it. The source of the sample is a study of graft-versus-host responses after intestinal transplantation. Repertoires were generated with immunoSEQ multiplex PCR, while TCRdb's copy carries only in-frame clones and drops some. Altogether about 4,100 clones are present, 84% being singletons, with the ten largest covering roughly 6.9%.

The starting material was ileum tissue, obtained 105 days after intestinal transplantation. J is TRBJ2-5 and V is TRBV25-1, with a weak D call TRBD1 (6 bases). The TCR sequence derives from a human patient who received an intestinal transplant, so some T cells may come from the graft donor. CDR3 DNA sequence: TGTGCCAGCAGTGATCAGACAGGAGAGACCCAGTACTTC. Amino acids: CASSDQTGETQYF. The complete variable domain, with remaining parts taken from reference TRBV25-1 and TRBJ2-5, reads EADIYQTPRYLVIGTGKKITLECSQTMGHDKMYWYQQDPGMELHLIHYSYGVNSTEKGDLSSESTVSRIRTEHFPLTLESARPSHTSQYLCASSDQTGETQYFGPGTRLLVL.